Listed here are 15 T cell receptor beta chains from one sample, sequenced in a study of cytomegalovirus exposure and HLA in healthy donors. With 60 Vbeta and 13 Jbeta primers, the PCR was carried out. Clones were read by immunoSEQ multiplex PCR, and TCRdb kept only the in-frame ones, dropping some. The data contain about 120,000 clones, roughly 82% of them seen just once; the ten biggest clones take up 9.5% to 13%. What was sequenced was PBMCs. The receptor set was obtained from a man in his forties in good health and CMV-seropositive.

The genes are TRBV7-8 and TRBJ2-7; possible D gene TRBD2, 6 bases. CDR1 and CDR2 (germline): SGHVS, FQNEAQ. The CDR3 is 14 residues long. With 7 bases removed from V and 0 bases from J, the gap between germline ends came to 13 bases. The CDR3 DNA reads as TGTGCCAGCACCACACGGGGGAGCTCCTACGAGCAGTACTTC. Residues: CASTTRGSSYEQYF. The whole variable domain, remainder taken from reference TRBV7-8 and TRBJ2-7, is GAGVSQSPRYKVAKRGQDVALRCDPISGHVSLFWYQQALGQGPEFLTYFQNEAQLDKSGLPSDRFFAERPEGSVSTLKIQRTQQEDSAVYLCASTTRGSSYEQYFGPGTRLTVT.

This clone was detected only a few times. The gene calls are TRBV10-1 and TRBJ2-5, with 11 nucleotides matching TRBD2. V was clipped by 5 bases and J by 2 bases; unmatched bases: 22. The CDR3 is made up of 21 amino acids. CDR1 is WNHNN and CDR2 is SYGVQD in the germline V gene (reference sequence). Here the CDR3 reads CASSPDVGGLAGGREQETQYF. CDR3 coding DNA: TGCGCCAGCAGTCCAGACGTTGGTGGGCTAGCGGGGGGTCGGGAGCAAGAGACCCAGTACTTC.

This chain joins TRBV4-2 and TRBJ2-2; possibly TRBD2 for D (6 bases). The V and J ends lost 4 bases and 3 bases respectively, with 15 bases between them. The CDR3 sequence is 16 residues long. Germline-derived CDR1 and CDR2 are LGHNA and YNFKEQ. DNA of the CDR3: TGTGCCAGCAGCCGAGTGGGGACTCAGGACACCGGGGAGCTGTTTTTT. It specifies CASSRVGTQDTGELFF.

The CDR3 bases are TGTGCCAGCAGTGGTGAGCGGGGCGCCAAAAACATTCAGTACTTC. Translation: CASSGERGAKNIQYF. The rearrangement joins TRBV2 to TRBJ2-4, with 7 bases that match TRBD2. V shed 4 bases and J 1 base; nucleotides not matched to a gene: 4. This CDR3 has 15 residues. Germline CDR1 reads SNHLY; CDR2 reads FYNNEI.

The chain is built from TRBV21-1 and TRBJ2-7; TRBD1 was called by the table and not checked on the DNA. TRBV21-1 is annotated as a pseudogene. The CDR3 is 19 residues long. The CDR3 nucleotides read TGTGCCAGCAGCAATTGGGCCCTGGGACGACAGGGCTGCGTGTACGAGCAGTACTTC. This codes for CASSNWALGRQGCVYEQYF.

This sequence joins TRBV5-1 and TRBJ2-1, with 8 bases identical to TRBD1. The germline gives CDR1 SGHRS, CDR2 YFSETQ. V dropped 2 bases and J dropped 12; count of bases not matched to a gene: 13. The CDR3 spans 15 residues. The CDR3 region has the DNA TGCGCCAGCAGCTTAGGGACAGGCGTTTTTCGTGGGCAGTTCTTC. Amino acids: CASSLGTGVFRGQFF.

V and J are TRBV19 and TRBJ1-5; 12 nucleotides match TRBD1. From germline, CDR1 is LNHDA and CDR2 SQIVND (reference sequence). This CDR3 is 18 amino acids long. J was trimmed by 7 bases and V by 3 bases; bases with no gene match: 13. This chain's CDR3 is CASSMRGPGQGARQPQHF. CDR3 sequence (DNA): TGTGCCAGTAGTATGAGAGGCCCGGGACAGGGGGCGAGGCAGCCCCAGCATTTT.

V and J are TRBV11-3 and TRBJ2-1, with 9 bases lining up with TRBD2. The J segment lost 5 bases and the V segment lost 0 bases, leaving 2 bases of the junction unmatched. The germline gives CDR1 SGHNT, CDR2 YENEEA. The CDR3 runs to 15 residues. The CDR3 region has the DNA TGTGCCAGCAGCTTAGAAGCGGGGGGAGACAATGAGCAGTTCTTC. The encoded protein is CASSLEAGGDNEQFF. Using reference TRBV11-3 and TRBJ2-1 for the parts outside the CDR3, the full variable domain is EAGVVQSPRYKIIEKKQPVAFWCNPISGHNTLYWYLQNLGQGPELLIRYENEEAVDDSQLPKDRFSAERLKGVDSTLKIQPAELGDSAVYLCASSLEAGGDNEQFFGPGTRLTVL.

CDR3 nucleotides: TGTGCCAGCAGTTATAAGGGAGGATACACTGAAGCTTTCTTT. Translating it yields CASSYKGGYTEAFF. This chain joins TRBV6-5 and TRBJ1-1; D not certain. Germline CDR1 and CDR2: MNHEY and SVGAGI. Trimming stripped 3 bases from V and 3 bases from J, with 11 bases between. The CDR3 sequence is 14 residues long.

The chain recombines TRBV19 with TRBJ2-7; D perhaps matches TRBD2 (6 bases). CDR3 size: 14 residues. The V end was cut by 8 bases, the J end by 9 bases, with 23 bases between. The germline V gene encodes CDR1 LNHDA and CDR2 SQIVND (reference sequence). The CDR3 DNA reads TGTGCCAGTGGGGCTACGGGGACTGGGGGACGGCAGTACTTC. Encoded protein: CASGATGTGGRQYF.

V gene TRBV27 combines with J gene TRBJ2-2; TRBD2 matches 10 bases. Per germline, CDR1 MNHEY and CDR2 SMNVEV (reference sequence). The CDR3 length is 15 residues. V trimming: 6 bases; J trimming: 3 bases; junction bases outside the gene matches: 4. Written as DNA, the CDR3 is TGTGCCAGCAGGCGGAGCGGGGGGGACACCGGGGAGCTGTTTTTT. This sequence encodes CASRRSGGDTGELFF.

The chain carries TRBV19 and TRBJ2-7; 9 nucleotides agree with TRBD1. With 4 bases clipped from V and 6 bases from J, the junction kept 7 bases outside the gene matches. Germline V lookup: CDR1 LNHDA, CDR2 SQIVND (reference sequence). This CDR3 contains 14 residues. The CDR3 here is CASSKGQGSGEQYF. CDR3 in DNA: TGTGCCAGTAGTAAGGGACAGGGATCGGGCGAGCAGTACTTC.

CDR3: CASSDRQSTMGQPQHF. The CDR3 DNA sequence: TGTGCCAGCAGTGACCGACAGTCAACCATGGGTCAGCCCCAGCATTTT. The rearrangement uses TRBV6-1 and TRBJ1-5, with D tentatively TRBD1 (5 bases). V lost 3 bases and J 6 bases, leaving 18 bases between the germline ends. There are 16 residues in the CDR3. Germline lookup yields CDR1 MNHNS and CDR2 SASEGT.

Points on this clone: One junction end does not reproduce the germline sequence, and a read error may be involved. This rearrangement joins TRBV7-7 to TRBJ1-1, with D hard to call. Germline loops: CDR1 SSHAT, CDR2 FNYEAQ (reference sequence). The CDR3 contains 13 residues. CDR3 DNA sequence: TGTGCTAGCAGCTTAGCCGGGAACACTGAAGCTTTCTTT. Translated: CASSLAGNTEAFF. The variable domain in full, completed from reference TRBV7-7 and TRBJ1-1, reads GAGVSQSPRYKVTKRGQDVTLRCDPISSHATLYWYQQALGQGPEFLTYFNYEAQPDKSGLPSDRFSAERPEGSISTLTIQRTEQRDSAMYRCASSLAGNTEAFFGQGTRLTVV.

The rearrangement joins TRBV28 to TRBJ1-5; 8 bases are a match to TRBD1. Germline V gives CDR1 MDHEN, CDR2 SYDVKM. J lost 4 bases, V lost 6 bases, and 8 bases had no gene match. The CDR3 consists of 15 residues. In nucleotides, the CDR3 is TGTGCCAGCAGATATAGGAACAGGGGGAATCAGCCCCAGCATTTT. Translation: CASRYRNRGNQPQHF.